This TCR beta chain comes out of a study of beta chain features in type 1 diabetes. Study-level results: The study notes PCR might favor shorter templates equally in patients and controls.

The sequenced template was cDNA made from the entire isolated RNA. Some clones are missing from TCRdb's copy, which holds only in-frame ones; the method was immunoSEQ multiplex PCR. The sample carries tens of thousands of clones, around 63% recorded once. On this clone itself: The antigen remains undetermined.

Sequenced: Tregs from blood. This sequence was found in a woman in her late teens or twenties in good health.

CDR3 region: CAISEGGTDLNTEAFF. CDR3 sequence (DNA): TGTGCCATCAGTGAAGGGGGGACAGACCTAAACACTGAAGCTTTCTTT. The chain carries TRBV10-3 and TRBJ1-1; 7 bases line up with TRBD1. Germline V gene data show CDR1 as ENHRY and CDR2 as SYGVKD. The CDR3 has 16 amino acids. V shed 3 bases, J shed 2 bases, and the junction held 9 bases outside the gene matches.